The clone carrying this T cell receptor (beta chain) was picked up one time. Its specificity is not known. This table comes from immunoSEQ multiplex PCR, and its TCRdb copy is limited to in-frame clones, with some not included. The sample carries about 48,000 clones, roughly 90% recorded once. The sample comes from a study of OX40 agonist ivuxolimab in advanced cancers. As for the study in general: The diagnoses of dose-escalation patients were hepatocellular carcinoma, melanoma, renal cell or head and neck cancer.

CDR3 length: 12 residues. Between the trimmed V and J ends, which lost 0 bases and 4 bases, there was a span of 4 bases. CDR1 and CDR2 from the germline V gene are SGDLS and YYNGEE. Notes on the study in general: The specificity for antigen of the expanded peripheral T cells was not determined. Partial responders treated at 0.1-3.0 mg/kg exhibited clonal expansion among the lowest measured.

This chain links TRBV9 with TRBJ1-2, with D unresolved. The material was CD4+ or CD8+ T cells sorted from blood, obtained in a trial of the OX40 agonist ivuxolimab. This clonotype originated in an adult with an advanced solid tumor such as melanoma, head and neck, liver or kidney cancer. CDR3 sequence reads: CASSVATYGYTF. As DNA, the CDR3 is TGTGCCAGCAGCGTAGCTACCTATGGCTACACCTTC. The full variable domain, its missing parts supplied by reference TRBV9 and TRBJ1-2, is DSGVTQTPKHLITATGQRVTLRCSPRSGDLSVYWYQQSLDQGLQFLIQYYNGEERAKGNILERFSAQQFPDLHSELNLSSLELGDSALYFCASSVATYGYTFGSGTRLTVV.